This T cell receptor beta chain derives from a study of vaccination effects on CD4 cells after COVID-19. On this clone: The target antigen is unknown. At one boundary the junction diverges from the germline segment, which might be a read error.

CDR1 SGHTA and CDR2 FQGNSA come from the germline V gene. This CDR3 comprises 12 residues. Study-wide findings and caveats: Nearly all vaccine-induced clones in healthy recipients recognized only SARS-CoV-2.

Profiled with immunoSEQ multiplex PCR; TCRdb holds only in-frame clones, not every one. The table lists about 24,000 clones, 75% to 85% of them singletons. Antigen-specific CD4+ T cells were first expanded with viral peptide pools by the ViraFEST assay and only then sequenced. Having been cultured for approximately ten days, the cells underwent CD4+ T cell isolation. Either the BNT162b2 or mRNA-1273 vaccine was given to participants in two doses. Vaccine recipients had no previous SARS-CoV-2 infection; their nucleocapsid antibodies were negative. On days 3 and 7, fresh IL-2 medium replaced half the medium.

This sequence was found in a human donor who received a COVID-19 vaccine. Some clones in this sample may be carry-over from other donors' samples. The chain links TRBV7-2 to TRBJ1-6; 8 bases map to TRBD1. This specimen was CD4+ T cells from PBMCs cultured with SARS-CoV-2 spike peptides, taken after COVID-19 vaccination. CDR3 residues: CASTLGTGRPLF. The CDR3 region has the DNA TGTGCCAGCACCCTGGGGACAGGCCGACCCCTCTTT.